This TCR beta chain was sequenced during a study of T cells in women clearing cervical HPV infection. The method was immunoSEQ multiplex PCR; TCRdb's version includes in-frame clones alone and lacks a portion of them. The sample table includes about 26,000 clones. Germline trimming cut 3 bases from V and 5 bases from J; bases unmatched to any gene: 8. Germline assignment: CDR1 SGHRS and CDR2 YFSETQ. The CDR3 runs 15 residues. As regards this clone: The sequenced fragment ends 3 residues before the CDR3 boundary, so the rest is inferred from the germline J gene.

The chain recombines TRBV5-1 with TRBJ2-1; 7 nucleotides line up with TRBD1. This receptor was identified in a woman aged 18-70 years with a cervical HPV16 infection that either progressed to CIN3+ or cleared (not recorded which). The specimen was blood buffy coat. The chain's CDR3 is CASSSLETGNNEQFF. The CDR3 bases that were read are TGCGCCAGCAGCTCCCTTGAGACAGGGAACAATGAG.